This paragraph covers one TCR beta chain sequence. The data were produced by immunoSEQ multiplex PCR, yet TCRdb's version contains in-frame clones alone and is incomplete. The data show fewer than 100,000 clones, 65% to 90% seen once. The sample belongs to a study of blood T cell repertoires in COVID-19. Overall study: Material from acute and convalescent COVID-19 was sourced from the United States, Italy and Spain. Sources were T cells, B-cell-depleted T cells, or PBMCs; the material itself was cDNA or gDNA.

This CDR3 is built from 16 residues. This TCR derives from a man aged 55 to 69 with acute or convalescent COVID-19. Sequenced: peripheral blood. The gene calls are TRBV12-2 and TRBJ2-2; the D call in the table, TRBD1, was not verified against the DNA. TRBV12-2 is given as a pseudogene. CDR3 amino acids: CASRAKTGCSPGELFF. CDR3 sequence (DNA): TGTGCAAGTCGCGCAAAGACAGGGTGTAGTCCCGGGGAGCTGTTTTTT.